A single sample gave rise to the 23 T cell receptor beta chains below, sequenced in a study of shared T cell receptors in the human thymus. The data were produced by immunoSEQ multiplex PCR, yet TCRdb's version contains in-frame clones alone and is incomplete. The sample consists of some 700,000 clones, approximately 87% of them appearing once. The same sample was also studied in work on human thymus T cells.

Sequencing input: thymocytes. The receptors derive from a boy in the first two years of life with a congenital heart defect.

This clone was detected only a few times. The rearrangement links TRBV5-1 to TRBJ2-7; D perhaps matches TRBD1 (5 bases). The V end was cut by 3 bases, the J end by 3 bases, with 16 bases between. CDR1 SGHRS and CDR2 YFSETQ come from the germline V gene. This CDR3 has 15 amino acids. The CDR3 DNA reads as TGCGCCAGCAGCTCCTTTGGGCAGGGTTACTACGAGCAGTACTTC. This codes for CASSSFGQGYYEQYF.

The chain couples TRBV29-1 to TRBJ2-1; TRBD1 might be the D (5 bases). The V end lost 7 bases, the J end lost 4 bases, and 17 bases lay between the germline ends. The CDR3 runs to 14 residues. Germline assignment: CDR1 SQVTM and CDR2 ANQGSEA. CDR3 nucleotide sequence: TGCAGCGCGCCGTGGGGCCCGCATTACAATGAGCAGTTCTTC. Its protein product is CSAPWGPHYNEQFF.

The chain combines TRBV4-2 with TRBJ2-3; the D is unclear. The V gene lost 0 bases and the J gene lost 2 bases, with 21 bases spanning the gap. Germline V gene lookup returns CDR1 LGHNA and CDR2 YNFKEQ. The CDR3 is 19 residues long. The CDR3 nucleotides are TGTGCCAGCAGCCAAGATGTGAGGCCTTTTATCAGTCTCACAGATACGCAGTATTTT. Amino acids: CASSQDVRPFISLTDTQYF.

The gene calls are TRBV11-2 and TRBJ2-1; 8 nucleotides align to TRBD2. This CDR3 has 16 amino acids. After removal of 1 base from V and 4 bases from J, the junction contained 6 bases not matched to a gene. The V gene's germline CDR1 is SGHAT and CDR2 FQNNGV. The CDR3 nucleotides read TGTGCCAGCAGCTTAGGGGGACTAGGCGCGTACAATGAGCAGTTCTTC. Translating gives CASSLGGLGAYNEQFF.

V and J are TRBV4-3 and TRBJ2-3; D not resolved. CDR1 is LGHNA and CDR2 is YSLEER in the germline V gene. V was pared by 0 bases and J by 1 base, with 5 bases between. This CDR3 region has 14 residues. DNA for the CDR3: TGCGCCAGCAGCCAAGATGAGGGCACAGATACGCAGTATTTT. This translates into CASSQDEGTDTQYF.

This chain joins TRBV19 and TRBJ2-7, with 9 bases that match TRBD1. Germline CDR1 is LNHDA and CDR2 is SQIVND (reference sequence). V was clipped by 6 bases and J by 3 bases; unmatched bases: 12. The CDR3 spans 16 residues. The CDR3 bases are TGTGCCAGTAGCAAAGGGTCGGACAGGGGCGTCTACGAGCAGTACTTC. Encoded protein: CASSKGSDRGVYEQYF.

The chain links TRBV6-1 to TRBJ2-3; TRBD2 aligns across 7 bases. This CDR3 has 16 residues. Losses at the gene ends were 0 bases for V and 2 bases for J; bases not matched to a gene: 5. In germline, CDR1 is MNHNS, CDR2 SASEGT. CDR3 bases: TGTGCCAGCAGTGAAGCGCGCGGGAGCCACACAGATACGCAGTATTTT. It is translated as CASSEARGSHTDTQYF.

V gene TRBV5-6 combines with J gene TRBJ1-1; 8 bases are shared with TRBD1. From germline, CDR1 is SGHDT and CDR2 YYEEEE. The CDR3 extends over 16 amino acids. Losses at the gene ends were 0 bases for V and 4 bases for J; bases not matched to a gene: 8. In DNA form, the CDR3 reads TGTGCCAGCAGCTTGGAACAGGGGGGAAGAGTCACTGAAGCTTTCTTT. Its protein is CASSLEQGGRVTEAFF.

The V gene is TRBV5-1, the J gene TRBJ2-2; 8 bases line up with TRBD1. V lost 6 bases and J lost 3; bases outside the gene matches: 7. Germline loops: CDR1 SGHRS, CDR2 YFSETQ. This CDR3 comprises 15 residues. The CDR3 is CASTRTGMDTGELFF. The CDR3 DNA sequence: TGCGCCAGCACCCGGACAGGGATGGACACCGGGGAGCTGTTTTTT.

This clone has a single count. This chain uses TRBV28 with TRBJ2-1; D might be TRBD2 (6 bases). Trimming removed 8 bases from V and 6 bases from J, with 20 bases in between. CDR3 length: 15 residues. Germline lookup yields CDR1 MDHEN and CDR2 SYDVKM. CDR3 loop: CASGHRASVSNEQFF. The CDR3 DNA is TGTGCCAGCGGCCATAGGGCTAGCGTATCCAATGAGCAGTTCTTC.

DNA for the CDR3: TGTGCCTGGAACGATAGTCAGTGGAGTAACACTGAAGCTTTCTTT. Its translation: CAWNDSQWSNTEAFF. V is TRBV30 and J is TRBJ1-1; D gene uncertain. There are 15 residues in the CDR3. V was trimmed by 4 bases and J by 2 bases, leaving 17 bases between them. From germline, CDR1 is GTSNPN and CDR2 SVGIG (reference sequence). The whole variable domain, remainder taken from reference TRBV30 and TRBJ1-1, is SQTIHQWPATLVQPVGSPLSLECTVEGTSNPNLYWYRQAAGRGLQLLFYSVGIGQISSEVPQNLSASRPQDRQFILSSKKLLLSDSGFYLCAWNDSQWSNTEAFFGQGTRLTVV.

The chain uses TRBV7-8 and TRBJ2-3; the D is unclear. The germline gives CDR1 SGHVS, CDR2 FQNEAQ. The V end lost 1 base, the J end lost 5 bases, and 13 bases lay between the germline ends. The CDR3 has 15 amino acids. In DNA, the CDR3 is TGTGCCAGCAGCTTAGGCGTCCAGGAAGAAGATACGCAGTATTTT. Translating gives CASSLGVQEEDTQYF.

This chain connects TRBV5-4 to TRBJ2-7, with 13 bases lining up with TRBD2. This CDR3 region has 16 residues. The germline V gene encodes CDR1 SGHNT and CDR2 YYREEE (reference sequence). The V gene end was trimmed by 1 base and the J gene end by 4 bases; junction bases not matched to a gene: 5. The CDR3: CASSLPLAGGNYEQYF. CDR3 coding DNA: TGTGCCAGCAGCTTGCCACTAGCGGGAGGGAATTACGAGCAGTACTTC.

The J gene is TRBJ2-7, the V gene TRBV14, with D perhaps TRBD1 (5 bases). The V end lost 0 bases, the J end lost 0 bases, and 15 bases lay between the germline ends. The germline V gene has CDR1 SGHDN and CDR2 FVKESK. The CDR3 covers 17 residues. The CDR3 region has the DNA TGTGCCAGCAGCCAAGATCCAAGGGGTAAAAGCTCCTACGAGCAGTACTTC. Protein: CASSQDPRGKSSYEQYF.

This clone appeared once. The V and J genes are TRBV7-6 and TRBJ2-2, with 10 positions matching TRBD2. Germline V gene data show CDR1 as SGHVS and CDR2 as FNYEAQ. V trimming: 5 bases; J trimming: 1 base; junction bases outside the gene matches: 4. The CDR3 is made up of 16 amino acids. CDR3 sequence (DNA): TGTGCCAGCAGCCCCGGACTAGCGGAGAACACCGGGGAGCTGTTTTTT. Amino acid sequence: CASSPGLAENTGELFF.

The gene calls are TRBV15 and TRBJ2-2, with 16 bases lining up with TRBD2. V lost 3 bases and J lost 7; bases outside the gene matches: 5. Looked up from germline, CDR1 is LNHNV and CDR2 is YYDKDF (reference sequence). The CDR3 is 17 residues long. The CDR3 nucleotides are TGTGCCACCAGCAGGGGACTAGCGGGAGGGCCTATCGGGGAGCTGTTTTTT. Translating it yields CATSRGLAGGPIGELFF. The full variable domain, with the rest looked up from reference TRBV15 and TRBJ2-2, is DAMVIQNPRYQVTQFGKPVTLSCSQTLNHNVMYWYQQKSSQAPKLLFHYYDKDFNNEADTPDNFQSRRPNTSFCFLDIRSPGLGDTAMYLCATSRGLAGGPIGELFFGEGSRLTVL.

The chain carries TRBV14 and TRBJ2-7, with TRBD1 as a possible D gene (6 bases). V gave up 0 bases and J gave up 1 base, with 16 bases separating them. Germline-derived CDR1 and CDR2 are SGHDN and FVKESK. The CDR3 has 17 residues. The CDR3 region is CASSQDPKGVGSYEQYF. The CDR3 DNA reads TGTGCCAGCAGCCAAGATCCCAAGGGGGTAGGGTCCTACGAGCAGTACTTC. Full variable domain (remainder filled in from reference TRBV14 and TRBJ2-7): EAGVTQFPSHSVIEKGQTVTLRCDPISGHDNLYWYRRVMGKEIKFLLHFVKESKQDESGMPNNRFLAERTGGTYSTLKVQPAELEDSGVYFCASSQDPKGVGSYEQYFGPGTRLTVT.

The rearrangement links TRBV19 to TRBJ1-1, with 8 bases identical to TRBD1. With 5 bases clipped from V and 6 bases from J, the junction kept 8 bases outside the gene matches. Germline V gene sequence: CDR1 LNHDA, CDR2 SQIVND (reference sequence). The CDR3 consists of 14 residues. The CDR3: CASSLPDREAEAFF. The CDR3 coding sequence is TGTGCCAGTAGTCTCCCGGACAGGGAGGCTGAAGCTTTCTTT.

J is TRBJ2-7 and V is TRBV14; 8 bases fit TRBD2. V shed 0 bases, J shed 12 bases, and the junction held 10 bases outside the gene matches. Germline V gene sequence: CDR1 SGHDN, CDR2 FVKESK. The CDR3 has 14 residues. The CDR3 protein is CASSQDGAGGAPYF. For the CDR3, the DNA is TGTGCCAGCAGCCAAGACGGGGCGGGAGGTGCTCCGTACTTC.

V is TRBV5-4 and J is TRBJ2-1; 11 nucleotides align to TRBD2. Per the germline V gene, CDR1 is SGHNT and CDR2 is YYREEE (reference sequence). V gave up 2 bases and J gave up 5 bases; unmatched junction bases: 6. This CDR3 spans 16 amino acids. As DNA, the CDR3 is TGTGCCAGCAGCTTAAGGCTAGCGGGAGGAGACAATGAGCAGTTCTTC. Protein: CASSLRLAGGDNEQFF.

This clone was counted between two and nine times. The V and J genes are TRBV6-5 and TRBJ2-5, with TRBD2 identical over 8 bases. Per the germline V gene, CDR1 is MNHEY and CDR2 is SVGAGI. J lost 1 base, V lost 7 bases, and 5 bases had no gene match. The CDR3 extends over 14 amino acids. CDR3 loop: CASTLAGPQETQYF. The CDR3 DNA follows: TGTGCCAGCACGCTAGCGGGCCCCCAAGAGACCCAGTACTTC.

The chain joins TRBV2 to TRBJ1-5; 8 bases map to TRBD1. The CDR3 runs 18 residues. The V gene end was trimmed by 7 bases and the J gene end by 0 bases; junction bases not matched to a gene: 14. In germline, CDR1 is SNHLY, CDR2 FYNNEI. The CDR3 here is CASTLDRGQRYSNQPQHF. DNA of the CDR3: TGTGCCAGCACTCTTGACAGGGGCCAACGGTATAGCAATCAGCCCCAGCATTTT.

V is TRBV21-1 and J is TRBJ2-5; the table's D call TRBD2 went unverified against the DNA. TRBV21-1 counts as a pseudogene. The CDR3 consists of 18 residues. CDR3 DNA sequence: TGTGCCAGCAGCAGAAGACTAGCGGGAGCCTTCCCCATCGAGACCCAGTACTTC. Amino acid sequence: CASSRRLAGAFPIETQYF.